These 17 T cell receptor beta chains were all obtained from the same sample, sequenced in a study of lymphopenia after photon versus proton radiotherapy. Sequencing was performed with immunoSEQ multiplex PCR; in TCRdb, only in-frame clones are kept and a portion is missing. Altogether some 21,000 clones are present, roughly 85% being singletons, with the ten largest covering about 19%. The sequences come from peripheral blood, collected from a patient treated with photon-based radiotherapy. The origin of the receptors is a man between 60 and 75 years old with pancreatic cancer.

As for this clone: The sample holds other DNA sequences that translate to the same CDR3. The chain employs TRBV9 and TRBJ1-5; no definite D call. Germline CDR1 SGDLS, CDR2 YYNGEE. CDR3 length equals 14 residues. Trimming left V 4 bases short and J 0 bases short, with 8 bases between. The CDR3 DNA reads as TGTGCCAGCAGCCCCAACTATAGCAATCAGCCCCAGCATTTT. Amino acid sequence: CASSPNYSNQPQHF.

CDR3 DNA sequence: TGTGCCAGCAGTCGAGCGAGACAGGGAGTCTGGGGCTACACCTTC. It yields the protein CASSRARQGVWGYTF. The rearrangement joins TRBV6-1 to TRBJ1-2, with 7 nucleotides matching TRBD1. The V and J ends lost 5 bases and 8 bases, in that order; junction bases with no gene match: 14. Germline CDR1 reads MNHNS; CDR2 reads SASEGT. The CDR3 runs 15 residues.

The chain joins TRBV30 to TRBJ1-1; no reliable D call. Germline V gene data show CDR1 as GTSNPN and CDR2 as SVGIG (reference sequence). The ends were cut back, 3 bases at V and 1 base at J, with 21 bases in the middle. CDR3 length: 17 amino acids. The CDR3 region is CAWRLRSRGRRNTEAFF. The CDR3 DNA is TGTGCCTGGAGACTACGGAGCCGAGGGCGACGGAACACTGAAGCTTTCTTT.

This clone appeared a single time. The CDR3 reads CASSLRRQGKNWVEAFF. CDR3 DNA sequence: TGTGCCAGCAGCTTGCGGCGACAGGGAAAAAATTGGGTGGAGGCTTTCTTT. V gene TRBV5-5 combines with J gene TRBJ1-1; 7 nucleotides match TRBD1. With 1 base clipped from V and 11 bases from J, the junction kept 20 bases outside the gene matches. Germline lookup yields CDR1 SGHKS and CDR2 YYEKEE (reference sequence). The CDR3 is 17 residues long.

The chain links TRBV5-6 to TRBJ1-1, with D unclear. The CDR3 covers 12 residues. The V gene lost 2 bases and the J gene lost 4 bases, with 6 bases spanning the gap. CDR1 SGHDT and CDR2 YYEEEE come from the germline V gene. The CDR3 sequence: CASSFAGTEAFF. The CDR3 DNA follows: TGTGCCAGCAGCTTTGCAGGCACTGAAGCTTTCTTT.

The genes are TRBV5-1 and TRBJ1-6, with D unclear. V gave up 0 bases and J gave up 5 bases, with 6 bases separating them. This CDR3 comprises 14 residues. The germline gives CDR1 SGHRS, CDR2 YFSETQ. CDR3 DNA sequence: TGCGCCAGCAGCTTGGAGGTCAATAATTCACCCCTCCACTTT. Translated: CASSLEVNNSPLHF.

The rearrangement joins TRBV6-5 to TRBJ1-3; TRBD1 is a possible D gene (5 bases). The CDR3 has 14 residues. The germline V and J ends were trimmed by 2 bases and 8 bases, with 13 bases remaining between them. Germline V gene lookup returns CDR1 MNHEY and CDR2 SVGAGI. The CDR3 loop reads CASSYGHEVDTIYF. The CDR3 region has the DNA TGTGCCAGCAGTTACGGACATGAAGTAGACACCATATATTTT.

The genes are TRBV10-3 and TRBJ1-5, with 7 bases identical to TRBD1. Germline loops: CDR1 ENHRY, CDR2 SYGVKD. This CDR3 has 19 residues. Trimming at V came to 0 bases and at J to 6 bases, leaving 17 bases not matched to a gene. The CDR3 loop reads CAISESTLEAGGIRQPQHF. The CDR3 DNA sequence: TGTGCCATCAGTGAGTCGACCCTGGAGGCAGGGGGAATTCGTCAGCCCCAGCATTTT.

This clone was seen once. This chain uses TRBV6-5 with TRBJ1-1; D is perhaps TRBD1 (5 bases). CDR3 length: 14 amino acids. Trimming left V 2 bases short and J 0 bases short, with 7 bases between. In germline, CDR1 is MNHEY, CDR2 SVGAGI. The CDR3 DNA is TGTGCCAGCAGTTACACAGGAATGAACACTGAAGCTTTCTTT. Translation: CASSYTGMNTEAFF.

This sequence joins TRBV5-4 and TRBJ2-5, with 9 bases lining up with TRBD1. Germline-derived CDR1 and CDR2 are SGHNT and YYREEE (reference sequence). CDR3 length: 15 amino acids. J lost 1 base, V lost 4 bases, and 5 bases had no gene match. The chain's CDR3 is CASSPGDRAQETQYF. Written as DNA, the CDR3 is TGTGCCAGCAGCCCCGGGGACAGGGCCCAAGAGACCCAGTACTTC.

The chain employs TRBV9 and TRBJ1-3; tentative D call: TRBD1 (6 bases). Germline CDR1 SGDLS, CDR2 YYNGEE. The CDR3 consists of 14 residues. V gave up 5 bases and J gave up 7 bases, with 16 bases separating them. The CDR3, as DNA: TGTGCCAGCAGTGAACAGGGTATGGGGAACACCATATATTTT. Protein product: CASSEQGMGNTIYF.

The genes are TRBV4-1 and TRBJ2-5, with D perhaps being TRBD1 or TRBD2 (5 bases each). Trimming removed 4 bases from V and 5 bases from J, with 17 bases in between. CDR1 and CDR2 (germline): MGHRA, YSYEKL. The CDR3 is 15 residues long. Written as DNA, the CDR3 is TGCGCCAGCAGCCCCGGTGGGACCCCGCCGGAGACCCAGTACTTC. It translates to CASSPGGTPPETQYF.

J is TRBJ1-1 and V is TRBV4-1; 7 bases map to TRBD1. Germline CDR1 MGHRA, CDR2 YSYEKL. V lost 0 bases and J lost 0; bases outside the gene matches: 10. CDR3 length equals 18 residues. CDR3 sequence reads: CASSQDAPGQRLNTEAFF. Here the CDR3 DNA reads TGCGCCAGCAGCCAAGATGCCCCGGGACAGAGGTTGAACACTGAAGCTTTCTTT.

The CDR3 DNA reads as TGTGCCAGTAGTATAGTACTACTACGGCCCATCCGTAGGTGGAAGTCCGGGGAGCTGTTTTTT. Translation gives CASSIVLLRPIRRWKSGELFF. The chain is built from TRBV19 and TRBJ2-2; D not certain. V shed 1 base and J shed 6 bases, with 30 bases lying between them. The germline gives CDR1 LNHDA, CDR2 SQIVND (reference sequence). The CDR3 covers 21 residues.

CDR3 nucleotide sequence: TGTGCCAGCAGGAGAACAATTAACTATGGCTACACCTTC. Protein product: CASRRTINYGYTF. This rearrangement joins TRBV27 to TRBJ1-2; D not certain. V was clipped by 6 bases and J by 1 base, with 9 bases between them. The germline gives CDR1 MNHEY, CDR2 SMNVEV (reference sequence). The CDR3 extends over 13 amino acids.

This chain joins TRBV5-1 and TRBJ2-7, with a tentative D call TRBD2 (7 bases). Per the germline V gene, CDR1 is SGHRS and CDR2 is YFSETQ. The CDR3 runs 15 residues. V was trimmed by 4 bases and J by 6 bases, leaving 20 bases between them. The CDR3 DNA reads as TGCGCCAGCAGCCCAGGTCCGGGGGGCTATGGCGAGCAGTACTTC. This encodes CASSPGPGGYGEQYF.

J is TRBJ2-1 and V is TRBV28, with no clear D. Germline loops: CDR1 MDHEN, CDR2 SYDVKM. V lost 3 bases to trimming and J lost 5 bases, with 8 bases between them. The CDR3 is 13 residues long. In nucleotides, the CDR3 is TGTGCCAGCAGTTTGTTCACAGACAATGAGCAGTTCTTC. Amino acids: CASSLFTDNEQFF.